The 15 T cell receptor beta chains given below trace back to one sample, sequenced in a study of T cells in Graves' hyperthyroidism and ophthalmopathy. RNA transcripts were the template for amplifying TCR beta CDR3 regions. Researchers ran a first-round RT-PCR on the TCR CDR3 using the HTBI primer set. MiXCR was run by TCRdb on the multiplex PCR reads, yielding one entry per CDR3 protein. The profile shows around 300,000 distinct CDR3 sequences, under 30% of them singletons. Sequenced: blood. The source is a man in his forties with Graves' hyperthyroidism that later progressed to Graves' ophthalmopathy.

By frequency in the sample, this clonotype is medium-sized. The rearrangement links TRBV27 to TRBJ1-1, with D hard to call. The germline V and J ends were trimmed by 3 bases and 7 bases, with 9 bases remaining between them. In germline, CDR1 is MNHEY, CDR2 SMNVEV (reference sequence). The CDR3 spans 12 residues. The CDR3 sequence: CASSFIGSEAFF. DNA of the CDR3: TGTGCCAGCAGTTTCATTGGGAGTGAAGCTTTCTTT.

Many counts were recorded for this clonotype. V and J are TRBV28 and TRBJ2-2, with a tentative D call TRBD1 (6 bases). The CDR3 runs to 15 residues. The V gene lost 6 bases and the J gene lost 1 base, with 12 bases spanning the gap. Per the germline V gene, CDR1 is MDHEN and CDR2 is SYDVKM. The CDR3 bases are TGTGCCAGCAGAACGGGACAAAGGAACACCGGGGAGCTGTTTTTT. Its protein product is CASRTGQRNTGELFF.

This clonotype was recorded at least ten times. Here the CDR3 DNA reads TGCAGCGTTGAGCAGGGCACGGACTATGGCTACACCTTC. It yields the protein CSVEQGTDYGYTF. The chain uses TRBV29-1 and TRBJ1-2; maybe TRBD1 (5 bases). CDR3 size: 13 residues. Deletions cut 3 bases from V and 3 bases from J, with 11 bases between. CDR1 is SQVTM, CDR2 ANQGSEA, per germline.

This clonotype was counted at least ten times. This rearrangement joins TRBV19 to TRBJ2-5; 7 nucleotides match TRBD1. The CDR3 length is 15 residues. Germline V gene data show CDR1 as LNHDA and CDR2 as SQIVND (reference sequence). Trimming took 4 bases from V and 1 from J; bases not matched to a gene: 6. For the CDR3, the DNA is TGTGCCAGTAGTAACCAGGGGGTGATCCAAGAGACCCAGTACTTC. Protein sequence: CASSNQGVIQETQYF.

The chain joins TRBV10-3 to TRBJ1-5; the match to TRBD1 covers 8 bases. J was trimmed by 6 bases and V by 3 bases; bases with no gene match: 1. Germline CDR1 is ENHRY and CDR2 is SYGVKD. CDR3 length: 13 amino acids. The CDR3 protein is CAISDRGLQPQHF. The CDR3 DNA sequence: TGTGCCATCAGTGACAGGGGGCTTCAGCCCCAGCATTTT.

This chain connects TRBV11-2 to TRBJ1-1; D is possibly TRBD1 (6 bases). CDR1 is SGHAT, CDR2 FQNNGV, per germline. Between the trimmed V and J ends, which lost 5 bases and 5 bases, there was a span of 12 bases. CDR3 length: 13 amino acids. This CDR3 reads CASSTTGWTEAFF. The CDR3 DNA follows: TGTGCCAGCAGCACAACAGGGTGGACTGAAGCTTTCTTT.

J is TRBJ2-5 and V is TRBV27, with 9 bases that match TRBD2. Germline lookup yields CDR1 MNHEY and CDR2 SMNVEV (reference sequence). The CDR3 covers 15 residues. Trimming cost V 7 bases and J 5 bases; bases outside gene matches: 11. The CDR3 nucleotides are TGTGCCAGCACCTCCTGGGCGGGGGGGTCTGAGACCCAGTACTTC. It codes for CASTSWAGGSETQYF.

The V gene is TRBV11-2, the J gene TRBJ2-7; tentatively, D is TRBD2 (5 bases). The length of the CDR3 is 12 residues. Germline V lookup: CDR1 SGHAT, CDR2 FQNNGV. V was cut by 8 bases and J by 4 bases, with 12 bases left in between. Here the CDR3 DNA reads TGTGCCAGCCTCGGGGAAACTTACGAGCAGTACTTC. This gives the protein CASLGETYEQYF.

This clonotype was counted ten times or more. This sequence joins TRBV2 and TRBJ1-1, with no clear D. This CDR3 has 11 residues. Deletions cut 6 bases from V and 11 bases from J, with 13 bases between. The V gene's germline CDR1 is SNHLY and CDR2 FYNNEI. The CDR3 here is CASRFQVVAFF. The CDR3 DNA follows: TGTGCCAGCAGATTTCAAGTAGTGGCTTTCTTT.

The chain carries TRBV19 and TRBJ2-5; weak D call: TRBD1 (6 bases). The length of the CDR3 is 13 residues. CDR1 and CDR2 from the germline V gene are LNHDA and SQIVND (reference sequence). The ends were cut back, 5 bases at V and 5 bases at J, with 12 bases in the middle. The CDR3 coding sequence is TGTGCCAGTAGTCAGGGGTCCTACGAGACCCAGTACTTC. Protein: CASSQGSYETQYF.

Many counts were recorded for this clonotype. The gene calls are TRBV7-8 and TRBJ1-1; 10 nucleotides line up with TRBD1. This CDR3 spans 18 amino acids. Germline-derived CDR1 and CDR2 are SGHVS and FQNEAQ. V lost 1 base, J lost 5 bases, and 13 bases stayed unmatched. The CDR3 reads CASSLGLGTGVRRTEAFF. CDR3 bases: TGTGCCAGCAGCTTAGGACTAGGGACAGGGGTTCGTAGGACTGAAGCTTTCTTT.

This sequence joins TRBV12-3 or TRBV12-4 and TRBJ1-1; unclear D gene. V lost 5 bases and J 0 bases, leaving 10 bases between the germline ends. The CDR3 consists of 14 residues. CDR3 in DNA: TGTGCCAGCAGTCCTCGGATTATGAACACTGAAGCTTTCTTT. It yields the protein CASSPRIMNTEAFF.

This clonotype has a count of ten or more. V and J are TRBV20-1 and TRBJ2-5; 11 bases agree with TRBD1. Germline CDR1 is DFQATT and CDR2 is SNEGSKA (reference sequence). The CDR3 is 15 residues long. With V trimmed by 2 bases and J by 7 bases, 9 bases remained unmatched. In DNA, the CDR3 is TGCAGTGCTAGATGGGACAGGGGGGTGTGGGGGACCCAGTACTTC. It specifies CSARWDRGVWGTQYF.

The table lists this clonotype with a few counts. This rearrangement joins TRBV2 to TRBJ1-5, with D tentatively TRBD1 (5 bases). The CDR3 spans 15 residues. Germline V lookup: CDR1 SNHLY, CDR2 FYNNEI. V was clipped by 5 bases and J by 4 bases, with 15 bases between them. CDR3 nucleotides: TGTGCCAGCAGTAGCCCATTGGGGGGAAATCAGCCCCAGCATTTT. It specifies CASSSPLGGNQPQHF.

This clonotype was counted at least ten times. The chain is built from TRBV2 and TRBJ2-5; weak D call: TRBD1 (6 bases). The germline gives CDR1 SNHLY, CDR2 FYNNEI. Trimming left V 5 bases short and J 3 bases short, with 10 bases between. This CDR3 is built from 13 residues. The CDR3 spells CASSLGQKETQYF. The CDR3 DNA sequence: TGTGCCAGCAGTCTCGGACAGAAAGAGACCCAGTACTTC.